The clone carrying this T cell receptor beta chain came up a few times. The sample comes from a study of blood T cell repertoires in COVID-19. Study information: Italy, Spain and the United States were the sources of the convalescent and acute COVID-19 samples. The cDNA or gDNA used as material had been derived from T cells, B-cell-depleted T cells, or PBMCs.

In the original workflow: Amplification with reference gene primers provided the estimates of nucleated cell counts. This table comes from immunoSEQ multiplex PCR, and its TCRdb copy is limited to in-frame clones, with some not included. From that table come the V and J calls and clone size; the DNA was used to work out D and trimming. The data contain about 36,000 clones, 70% to 90% of them singletons. Per the germline V gene, CDR1 is LGHNA and CDR2 is YNFKEQ. The V end lost 4 bases, the J end lost 5 bases, and 26 bases lay between the germline ends. The CDR3 consists of 19 residues. The specimen sequenced was peripheral blood. The TCR sequence derives from a human donor in a cohort sampled during active COVID-19. The chain is built from TRBV4-2 and TRBJ1-4, with D perhaps matching TRBD1 (5 bases). CDR3 DNA sequence: TGTGCCAGCAGCCCACAAGCATACGGGGGTGGGGGTCTCAATGAAAAACTGTTTTTT. This encodes CASSPQAYGGGGLNEKLFF.